These 16 T cell receptor beta chains share one sample of origin, sequenced in a study of regulatory T cells in long-lasting Graves disease. Researchers made TCR beta libraries by using iRepertoire HTBI primers and running Arm-PCR on CDR3 regions. TCRdb redid the calling of the multiplex PCR reads with MiXCR, one entry per CDR3 protein. The table lists about 420,000 distinct CDR3 sequences, around 17% of them singletons. Time point specified: newly diagnosed GD, antithyroid drugs for less than 3 months. Construction of the TCR library relied on RNA isolated from PBMCs. A further study also used this sample, focusing on T cells in Graves' hyperthyroidism and ophthalmopathy.

Sequenced material: peripheral blood mononuclear cells (PBMCs), taken at new diagnosis, from a patient treated with antithyroid drugs. All receptors derive from a woman between 18 and 30 years old with Graves disease.

The chain joins TRBV20-1 to TRBJ1-2; D may be TRBD1 (5 bases). Per germline, CDR1 DFQATT and CDR2 SNEGSKA (reference sequence). Trimming shortened V by 1 base and J by 8 bases, and 14 bases separated the two germline ends. The CDR3 loop spans 13 amino acids. The CDR3 protein is CSARGDGARGYTF. The CDR3 DNA follows: TGCAGTGCTAGAGGGGATGGGGCCCGCGGCTACACCTTC.

Many counts were recorded for this clonotype. The genes are TRBV20-1 and TRBJ2-3, with D hard to call. The length of the CDR3 is 14 residues. Between the trimmed V and J ends, which lost 0 bases and 6 bases, there was a span of 13 bases. The V gene's germline CDR1 is DFQATT and CDR2 SNEGSKA (reference sequence). As DNA, the CDR3 is TGCAGTGCTAGAGATTCGAGCCTAGGGGATACGCAGTATTTT. This sequence encodes CSARDSSLGDTQYF.

This clonotype was found a few times. The V gene is TRBV7-6, the J gene TRBJ1-4; TRBD1 aligns across 9 bases. CDR1 and CDR2 from the germline V gene are SGHVS and FNYEAQ. Germline trimming cut 1 base from V and 2 bases from J; bases unmatched to any gene: 2. The CDR3 totals 16 residues. The CDR3 bases are TGTGCCAGCAGCTTAGGCACAGGGGGCACTAATGAAAAACTGTTTTTT. This codes for CASSLGTGGTNEKLFF.

The CDR3 loop reads CASILSGNYNEQFF. The DNA for the CDR3 is TGTGCCAGCATCCTTAGCGGGAACTACAATGAGCAGTTCTTC. The genes are TRBV28 and TRBJ2-1, with TRBD2 identical over 8 bases. V was clipped by 7 bases and J by 3 bases; unmatched bases: 5. Per the germline V gene, CDR1 is MDHEN and CDR2 is SYDVKM. The CDR3 totals 14 residues.

This clonotype was detected only a few times. The rearrangement links TRBV7-2 to TRBJ2-1, with 7 bases identical to TRBD1. V lost 6 bases, J lost 0 bases, and 5 bases stayed unmatched. The CDR3 has 15 residues. Germline V CDR1 and CDR2: SGHTA, FQGNSA. The CDR3 loop is CASSFWDSSYNEQFF. The DNA of the CDR3 is TGTGCCAGCAGTTTCTGGGACAGCTCCTACAATGAGCAGTTCTTC.

This clonotype has at least ten counts. The V gene is TRBV12-3 or TRBV12-4, the J gene TRBJ1-5; no firm D call. The CDR3 loop spans 15 amino acids. V lost 2 bases and J 0 bases, leaving 8 bases between the germline ends. CDR3 amino acids: CASSLSADSNQPQHF. CDR3 nucleotides: TGTGCCAGCAGTTTATCAGCTGATAGCAATCAGCCCCAGCATTTT.

This clonotype was picked up many times. The rearrangement joins TRBV12-3 or TRBV12-4 to TRBJ2-7; the match to TRBD1 covers 7 bases. The ends lost 6 bases at V and 3 bases at J; junction bases unmatched: 11. The CDR3 sequence is 15 residues long. This CDR3 is CASSPTGTANYEQYF. DNA of the CDR3: TGTGCCAGCAGCCCTACCGGGACAGCAAACTACGAGCAGTACTTC.

At least ten counts were recorded for this clonotype. V gene TRBV29-1 combines with J gene TRBJ2-7; D is perhaps TRBD1 (6 bases). Per the germline V gene, CDR1 is SQVTM and CDR2 is ANQGSEA. V dropped 4 bases and J dropped 6 bases, with 16 bases sitting between them. The CDR3 length is 13 residues. The CDR3 DNA reads TGCAGCGTTGGAACAGGGACGTCGTCCGAGCAGTACTTC. As protein: CSVGTGTSSEQYF.

The chain couples TRBV28 to TRBJ1-6; D possibly corresponds to TRBD1 (5 bases). The germline V gene has CDR1 MDHEN and CDR2 SYDVKM. The CDR3 has 14 amino acids. V was pared by 8 bases and J by 10 bases, with 18 bases between. The CDR3 here is CASLEGGVGSPLHF. CDR3 coding DNA: TGTGCCAGCTTGGAGGGAGGGGTGGGATCACCCCTCCACTTT.

The chain combines TRBV7-9 with TRBJ2-1; TRBD2 aligns across 7 bases. The V gene end was trimmed by 2 bases and the J gene end by 4 bases; junction bases not matched to a gene: 2. This CDR3 is built from 14 residues. Germline CDR1 reads SEHNR; CDR2 reads FQNEAQ (reference sequence). CDR3 DNA sequence: TGTGCCAGCAGCTTAACTAGCGAGTACAATGAGCAGTTCTTC. Translated: CASSLTSEYNEQFF.

The gene calls are TRBV30 and TRBJ1-1, with D uncertain. Trimming shortened V by 0 bases and J by 0 bases, and 5 bases separated the two germline ends. This CDR3 is 13 amino acids long. Germline CDR1 and CDR2: GTSNPN and SVGIG (reference sequence). CDR3 loop: CAWSVALNTEAFF. DNA of the CDR3: TGTGCCTGGAGTGTTGCCCTGAACACTGAAGCTTTCTTT.

This sequence joins TRBV24-1 and TRBJ2-1; D might be TRBD1 (5 bases). The CDR3 length is 15 residues. Germline CDR1 and CDR2: KGHDR and SFDVKD. The germline V and J ends were trimmed by 0 bases and 6 bases, with 11 bases remaining between them. The CDR3 sequence is CATSDLSGAVNEQFF. The CDR3 nucleotides are TGTGCCACCAGTGATTTGAGTGGGGCAGTCAATGAGCAGTTCTTC.

The gene calls are TRBV7-2 and TRBJ1-1, with D unresolved. CDR1 is SGHTA and CDR2 is FQGNSA in the germline V gene. The ends were cut back, 3 bases at V and 5 bases at J, with 10 bases in the middle. This CDR3 spans 13 amino acids. CDR3 DNA: TGTGCCAGCAGCTTCCGGAGGGAGACTGAAGCTTTCTTT. It is translated as CASSFRRETEAFF.

In its sample, this clonotype was seen a few times. The chain carries TRBV5-8 and TRBJ2-7, with a tentative D call TRBD2 (6 bases). The V and J ends lost 2 bases and 2 bases respectively, with 14 bases between them. There are 15 residues in the CDR3. Germline loops: CDR1 SGHTS, CDR2 YDEGEE. CDR3 sequence: CASSFLAEDPYEQYF. The CDR3 DNA is TGTGCCAGCAGCTTTTTAGCGGAGGACCCCTACGAGCAGTACTTC.

This sequence joins TRBV28 and TRBJ2-1; D unclear. The CDR3 has 12 residues. Germline CDR1 MDHEN, CDR2 SYDVKM. V lost 4 bases and J lost 7, with 8 bases in between. CDR3 bases: TGTGCCAGCAGTTATCAACGAAATGAGCAGTTCTTC. Its translation is CASSYQRNEQFF. Filled out from reference TRBV28 and TRBJ2-1, the complete variable domain reads DVKVTQSSRYLVKRTGEKVFLECVQDMDHENMFWYRQDPGLGLRLIYFSYDVKMKEKGDIPEGYSVSREKKERFSLILESASTNQTSMYLCASSYQRNEQFFGPGTRLTVL.

Many counts were recorded for this clonotype. The chain has TRBV5-1 and TRBJ2-7; D gene ambiguous. The CDR3 has 13 residues. From germline, CDR1 is SGHRS and CDR2 YFSETQ. Trimming stripped 0 bases from V and 7 bases from J, with 11 bases between. CDR3 sequence (DNA): TGCGCCAGCAGCTTGGAACTTCCAGGAGAGCAGTACTTC. It codes for CASSLELPGEQYF.